One sample yielded the 15 T cell receptor beta chains listed below, sequenced in a study of CD8+CD57+ T cells in acquired aplastic anemia. Both TCR beta VDJ combination and CDR3 sequence profiling were carried out. Genomic DNA was the template for this profiling. TCRdb fed the reads into MiXCR, producing one record per CDR3 protein. The sample records 150,000 to 200,000 distinct CDR3 sequences, around 50% being singletons. All sequencing subjects had displayed CD8+CD57+ cell expansion on flow cytometry. The sample consisted of sorted CD4+, CD8+, or CD8+CD57+ T cells (not recorded which) from PBMCs. The receptors come from a human donor with aplastic anemia.

The chain combines TRBV24-1 with TRBJ1-2; D is possibly TRBD1 (6 bases). The CDR3 runs to 13 residues. V was cut by 3 bases and J by 4 bases, with 8 bases left in between. Germline V gene lookup returns CDR1 KGHDR and CDR2 SFDVKD. The CDR3 sequence is CATSDRGAYGYTF. The CDR3 region has the DNA TGTGCCACCAGTGATCGGGGGGCCTATGGCTACACCTTC.

V gene TRBV24-1 combines with J gene TRBJ1-2; D is unclear. CDR1 and CDR2 (germline): KGHDR, SFDVKD. The length of the CDR3 is 14 residues. V lost 2 bases, J lost 4 bases, and 10 bases lay in between. This CDR3 is CATSDSTLFYGYTF. In DNA, the CDR3 is TGTGCCACCAGTGATTCGACCCTCTTCTATGGCTACACCTTC.

Note on this clonotype: One junction end does not reproduce the germline sequence, and a read error may be involved. The CDR3 region is CASRQAGNTIYF. The CDR3 bases are TGTGCCAGTCGACAGGCGGGAAACACTATATATTTT. This chain connects TRBV2 to TRBJ1-3; possible D gene TRBD1, 6 bases. The V gene's germline CDR1 is SNHLY and CDR2 FYNNEI. CDR3 size: 12 residues.

This chain uses TRBV25-1 with TRBJ2-7, with a weak D call TRBD1 (6 bases). The CDR3 loop spans 15 amino acids. The germline gives CDR1 MGHDK, CDR2 SYGVNS. The germline V and J ends were trimmed by 5 bases and 4 bases, with 18 bases remaining between them. The CDR3 nucleotides are TGTGCCAGCAGTAAATCAGGGGCCTATCCTTACGAGCAGTACTTC. Protein product: CASSKSGAYPYEQYF.

Remarks on this clonotype: The junction shows a germline mismatch at one end, possibly a read error. V gene TRBV10-3 combines with J gene TRBJ2-7, with D perhaps TRBD1 (6 bases). Germline CDR1 reads ENHRY; CDR2 reads SYGVKD. The CDR3 totals 13 residues. DNA for the CDR3: TGCGCTATTCAGAAAGGACAGAACTACGGGCAGTACTTC. Translation: CAIQKGQNYGQYF.

A few counts support this clonotype. One end of the junction fails to match germline, which may point to a read error. The DNA of the CDR3 is TGTACCAGCAGCGTAGCTGGCACCGGCGCGACAGATACGCAGTATTTC. Translating gives CTSSVAGTGATDTQYF. The gene calls are TRBV9 and TRBJ2-3; D perhaps matches TRBD1 (5 bases). In germline, CDR1 is SGDLS, CDR2 YYNGEE. The CDR3 runs 16 residues.

The chain is built from TRBV19 and TRBJ1-5; D ambiguous. The CDR3 covers 14 residues. Germline CDR1 reads LNHDA; CDR2 reads SQIVND (reference sequence). V was cut by 7 bases and J by 1 base, with 11 bases left in between. The CDR3 DNA sequence: TGTGCCAGTACACAGAGGTGGAGCAATCAGCCCCAGCATTTT. This encodes CASTQRWSNQPQHF.

This clonotype was seen repeatedly, ten times or more. V is TRBV20-1 and J is TRBJ1-5; 7 bases align to TRBD1. Germline trimming cut 5 bases from V and 7 bases from J; bases unmatched to any gene: 14. In germline, CDR1 is DFQATT, CDR2 SNEGSKA (reference sequence). The CDR3 sequence is 15 residues long. CDR3 sequence (DNA): TGCAGTGCTTCCCGGGACAGCTTTTCGGGACAGCCCCAGCATTTT. This codes for CSASRDSFSGQPQHF.

Remarks on this clonotype: This could be a read error, since a much larger clone is one nucleotide away. The CDR3 nucleotides are TGTGCCAGCAGCGAAGGTAAGGCGGAAGCTCAGCCCCAGCATTTT. This gives the protein CASSEGKAEAQPQHF. The chain is built from TRBV13 and TRBJ1-5; D is unclear. Trimming removed 5 bases from V and 6 bases from J, with 17 bases in between. The CDR3 length is 15 residues. Per germline, CDR1 PRHDT and CDR2 FYEKMQ (reference sequence).

The V call is TRBV28, the J call TRBJ2-7; 8 bases are shared with TRBD1. The CDR3 has 12 residues. The junction had 0 bases not matched to a gene; V was cut back by 2 bases and J by 6 bases. CDR1 and CDR2 from the germline V gene are MDHEN and SYDVKM. DNA for the CDR3: TGTGCCAGCAGTTTAGGACAGGGCGAGCAGTACTTC. Translation gives CASSLGQGEQYF.

V is TRBV30 and J is TRBJ2-2, with D maybe TRBD1 (5 bases). Germline V gene lookup returns CDR1 GTSNPN and CDR2 SVGIG (reference sequence). The V gene lost 3 bases and the J gene lost 1 base, with 9 bases spanning the gap. The CDR3 has 14 residues. The CDR3 spells CAWREDRNTGELFF. The CDR3 region has the DNA TGTGCCTGGAGGGAAGACAGGAACACCGGGGAGCTGTTTTTT.

This CDR3 is CSVEAPPTDTQYF. CDR3 coding DNA: TGCAGCGTGGAGGCCCCGCCGACAGATACGCAGTATTTT. V usage is TRBV29-1 and J usage is TRBJ2-3; D is perhaps TRBD2 (5 bases). CDR1 is SQVTM, CDR2 ANQGSEA, per germline. The length of the CDR3 is 13 residues. The V gene lost 6 bases and the J gene lost 3 bases, with 13 bases spanning the gap.

This clonotype was found many times. The V and J genes are TRBV2 and TRBJ2-7, with 15 bases that match TRBD2. Per the germline V gene, CDR1 is SNHLY and CDR2 is FYNNEI. This CDR3 spans 14 amino acids. The trim removed 8 bases at V and 7 bases at J, leaving 6 bases unmatched. The CDR3 sequence: CASVGLAGGREQYF. DNA for the CDR3: TGTGCCAGCGTCGGACTAGCGGGAGGGAGGGAGCAGTACTTC.

For this clonotype: At one of its ends the junction is not consistent with the germline gene, which may arise from a read error. The chain has TRBV2 and TRBJ2-4; 7 bases are a match to TRBD1. The CDR3 totals 14 residues. Germline V gene sequence: CDR1 SNHLY, CDR2 FYNNEI. The CDR3 reads CASSEWDSRNIRYF. The CDR3 nucleotides are TGTGCCAGCAGTGAATGGGACAGCCGAAACATTCGGTACTTC.

This clonotype was recorded at least ten times. This chain uses TRBV5-1 with TRBJ2-5, with 9 bases lining up with TRBD1. CDR3 length: 14 amino acids. Per the germline V gene, CDR1 is SGHRS and CDR2 is YFSETQ. Trimming cost V 4 bases and J 9 bases; bases outside gene matches: 10. The CDR3 bases are TGCGCCAGCAGCCCGGGACAGGGTCAAGCGTCCCAGTACTTC. Encoded protein: CASSPGQGQASQYF.